These 11 T cell receptor beta chains were all obtained from the same sample, sequenced in a study of T cells in Graves' hyperthyroidism and ophthalmopathy. RNA transcripts gave rise to amplified TCR beta CDR3 regions. During a first-round RT-PCR of the TCR CDR3, the HTBI primer set was used. TCRdb ran MiXCR on the multiplex PCR reads and lists one entry per CDR3 protein. This repertoire shows roughly 400,000 distinct CDR3 sequences, over 12% found once; its top ten account for around 27%. The sequencing input was blood. These TCRs come from a man between 50 and 59 years old with Graves' ophthalmopathy.

The chain joins TRBV5-6 to TRBJ2-7; no reliable D call. The length of the CDR3 is 14 residues. From germline, CDR1 is SGHDT and CDR2 YYEEEE. V gave up 3 bases and J gave up 8 bases, with 18 bases separating them. CDR3 DNA: TGTGCCAGCAGCTCCCTAGGACCACTCGGCAAGCAGTACTTC. Protein product: CASSSLGPLGKQYF.

The rearrangement joins TRBV5-5 to TRBJ1-5; the D is unclear. The V end was cut by 1 base, the J end by 4 bases, with 15 bases between. This CDR3 has 16 residues. The V gene's germline CDR1 is SGHKS and CDR2 YYEKEE (reference sequence). The DNA of the CDR3 is TGTGCCAGCAGCTTGTTTGTGGGCCAGGTAAATCAGCCCCAGCATTTT. Residues: CASSLFVGQVNQPQHF.

This clonotype was detected a few times. The CDR3 nucleotides read TGTGCCAGCAGCCGAACGACAGGACGGGAACTGTTTTTT. Translating it yields CASSRTTGRELFF. V and J are TRBV27 and TRBJ1-4; D may be TRBD1 (6 bases). V dropped 6 bases and J dropped 12 bases, with 17 bases sitting between them. Germline V lookup: CDR1 MNHEY, CDR2 SMNVEV (reference sequence). This CDR3 has 13 residues.

This clonotype occurred many times. The chain has TRBV29-1 and TRBJ2-7, with a possible D match to TRBD2 (6 bases). The V end was cut by 4 bases, the J end by 0 bases, with 16 bases between. The CDR3 has 15 amino acids. Germline V gene data show CDR1 as SQVTM and CDR2 as ANQGSEA. CDR3 protein: CSVARRDSSSYEQYF. The CDR3 DNA is TGCAGCGTTGCCCGGCGGGACTCGAGCTCCTACGAGCAGTACTTC.

This clonotype has ten or more counts. The V gene is TRBV28, the J gene TRBJ2-5; TRBD2 agrees at 8 bases. CDR3 length equals 13 residues. The V gene's germline CDR1 is MDHEN and CDR2 SYDVKM. V trimming: 5 bases; J trimming: 5 bases; junction bases outside the gene matches: 4. As DNA, the CDR3 is TGTGCCAGCAGTCCAGCGGGAGTGGAGACCCAGTACTTC. Amino acid sequence: CASSPAGVETQYF.

This clonotype appeared many times. The rearrangement uses TRBV14 and TRBJ2-4; D is possibly TRBD1 or TRBD2 (5 bases each). Trimming took off 2 bases at V and 8 bases at J, with 13 bases between the two ends. This CDR3 region has 14 residues. Germline V gene sequence: CDR1 SGHDN, CDR2 FVKESK. CDR3 in amino acids: CASSQPDRGDIQYF. For the CDR3, the DNA is TGTGCCAGCAGCCAACCCGACCGAGGGGACATTCAGTACTTC.

This clonotype was found many times. This chain connects TRBV20-1 to TRBJ2-1, with a weak D call TRBD2 (5 bases). Deletions cut 0 bases from V and 6 bases from J, with 12 bases between. Germline CDR1 DFQATT, CDR2 SNEGSKA (reference sequence). The CDR3 totals 14 residues. The CDR3 loop reads CSARDTRVGNEQFF. CDR3 DNA: TGCAGTGCTAGAGATACTAGGGTGGGCAATGAGCAGTTCTTC.

This clonotype was found many times. Here the CDR3 reads CSARGFSNQPQHF. DNA of the CDR3: TGCAGTGCTAGGGGTTTCAGCAATCAGCCCCAGCATTTT. The rearrangement links TRBV20-1 to TRBJ1-5; no firm D call. Deletions cut 3 bases from V and 1 base from J, with 7 bases between. The CDR3 runs to 13 residues. Germline V gene sequence: CDR1 DFQATT, CDR2 SNEGSKA (reference sequence).

The genes are TRBV30 and TRBJ2-2, with 9 bases fitting TRBD2. Germline V gives CDR1 GTSNPN, CDR2 SVGIG (reference sequence). This CDR3 is 15 amino acids long. Trimming cost V 2 bases and J 1 base; bases outside gene matches: 2. CDR3 in amino acids: CAWSQLAGNTGELFF. The CDR3 DNA follows: TGTGCCTGGAGTCAACTAGCGGGGAACACCGGGGAGCTGTTTTTT.

This clonotype was counted at least ten times. This chain connects TRBV12-3 or TRBV12-4 to TRBJ2-1; 10 bases map to TRBD2. CDR3 size: 17 residues. J lost 6 bases, V lost 1 base, and 9 bases had no gene match. CDR3 bases: TGTGCCAGCAGTTTAGAGCTGTCTGGGACTAGCGCCAATGAGCAGTTCTTC. Translation gives CASSLELSGTSANEQFF.

The table lists this clonotype with a few counts. The rearrangement links TRBV6-1 to TRBJ2-4, with D maybe TRBD2 (6 bases). In germline, CDR1 is MNHNS, CDR2 SASEGT. This CDR3 comprises 15 residues. Between the trimmed V and J ends, which lost 1 base and 3 bases, there was a span of 10 bases. The CDR3 DNA is TGTGCCAGCAGTGAAGGATTTAGCGGCAAAAACATTCAGTACTTC. This encodes CASSEGFSGKNIQYF.